Following are 3 T cell receptor beta chains from one sample sequenced in a study of breast tumors, draining lymph nodes, adjacent tissues listed by TCRdb under 2016. The axillary draining lymph nodes of breast cancer patients were the source of the lymph node samples. Libraries were prepared through multiplex PCR. Instrument on record: Illumina HiSeq 2000. Starting from the raw public reads, TCRdb applied fastp trimming at Q25, assembled clones with MiXCR and retained in-frame beta chains. Rows merge per CDR3 protein into single entries with the most common DNA and genes. Recorded for this sample are about 100,000 distinct CDR3 sequences; around 21% of them occurred a single time. The biggest ten clones account for around 1.3% of the sample. Specimen: axillary lymph node tissue. The receptors were sampled from a female donor with breast cancer. Some clones in this sample may be carry-over from other donors' samples.

This clonotype was observed at least ten times. The chain recombines TRBV19 with TRBJ1-3; D may be TRBD1 (5 bases). The V gene lost 3 bases and the J gene lost 0 bases, with 6 bases spanning the gap. The CDR3 extends over 14 amino acids. Germline V lookup: CDR1 LNHDA, CDR2 SQIVND (reference sequence). The CDR3, as DNA: TGTGCCAGTAGTATCGGGACCTCTGGAAACACCATATATTTT. Protein sequence: CASSIGTSGNTIYF. Drawing the rest from reference TRBV19 and TRBJ1-3, the complete variable domain is DGGITQSPKYLFRKEGQNVTLSCEQNLNHDAMYWYRQDPGQGLRLIYYSQIVNDFQKGDIAEGYSVSREKKESFPLTVTSAQKNPTAFYLCASSIGTSGNTIYFGEGSWLTVV.

At least ten counts were recorded for this clonotype. The rearrangement joins TRBV5-5 to TRBJ1-5; D is uncertain. V was cut by 1 base and J by 4 bases, with 9 bases left in between. The CDR3 is 14 amino acids. Germline V gene sequence: CDR1 SGHKS, CDR2 YYEKEE (reference sequence). CDR3 loop: CASSLMGNNQPQHF. DNA of the CDR3: TGTGCCAGCAGCTTGATGGGGAATAATCAGCCCCAGCATTTT.

This clonotype was recorded many times. This sequence joins TRBV9 and TRBJ2-5, with TRBD2 matching 11 bases. The CDR3 is 16 residues long. Germline V gives CDR1 SGDLS, CDR2 YYNGEE. With V trimmed by 1 base and J by 4 bases, 6 bases remained unmatched. CDR3 sequence (DNA): TGTGCCAGCAGCGTAATTAGCGGGGGGGCCCGAGAGACCCAGTACTTC. Translating gives CASSVISGGARETQYF.